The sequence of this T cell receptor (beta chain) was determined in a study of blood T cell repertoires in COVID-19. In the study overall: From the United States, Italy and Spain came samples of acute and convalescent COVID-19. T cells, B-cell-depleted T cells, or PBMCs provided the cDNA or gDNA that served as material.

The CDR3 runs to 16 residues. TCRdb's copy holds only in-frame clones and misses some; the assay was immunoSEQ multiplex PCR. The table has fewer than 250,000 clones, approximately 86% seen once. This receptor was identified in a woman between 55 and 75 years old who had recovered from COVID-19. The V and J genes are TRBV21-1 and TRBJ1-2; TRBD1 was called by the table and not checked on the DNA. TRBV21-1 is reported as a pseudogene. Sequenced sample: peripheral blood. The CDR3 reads CASSKAQGIWDYGYTF. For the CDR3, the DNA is TGTGCCAGCAGCAAAGCCCAGGGGATTTGGGACTATGGCTACACCTTC.